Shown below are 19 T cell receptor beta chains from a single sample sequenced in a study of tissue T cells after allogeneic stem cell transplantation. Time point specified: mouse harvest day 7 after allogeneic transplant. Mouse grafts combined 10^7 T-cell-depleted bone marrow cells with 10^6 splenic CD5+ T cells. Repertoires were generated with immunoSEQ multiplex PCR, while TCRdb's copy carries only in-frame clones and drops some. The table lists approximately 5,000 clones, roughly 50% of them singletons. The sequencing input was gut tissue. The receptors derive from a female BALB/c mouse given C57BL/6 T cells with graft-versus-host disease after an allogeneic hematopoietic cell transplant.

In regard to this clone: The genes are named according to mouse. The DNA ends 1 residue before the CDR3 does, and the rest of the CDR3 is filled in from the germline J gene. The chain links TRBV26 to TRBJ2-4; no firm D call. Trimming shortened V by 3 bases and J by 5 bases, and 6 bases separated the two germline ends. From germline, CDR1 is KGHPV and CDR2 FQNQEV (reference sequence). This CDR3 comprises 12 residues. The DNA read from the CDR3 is TGTGCCAGCAGTCTCTCAGTAAACACCTTGTAC. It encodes CASSLSVNTLY. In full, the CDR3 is CASSLSVNTLYF.

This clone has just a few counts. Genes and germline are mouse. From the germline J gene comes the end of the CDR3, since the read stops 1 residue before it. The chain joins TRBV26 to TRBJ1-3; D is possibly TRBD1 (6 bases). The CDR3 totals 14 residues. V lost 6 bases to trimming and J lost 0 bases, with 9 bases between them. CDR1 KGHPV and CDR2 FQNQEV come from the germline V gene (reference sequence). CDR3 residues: CASSPGHSGNTLYF. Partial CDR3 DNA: TGTGCCAGCAGCCCGGGACATTCTGGAAATACGCTCTAT.

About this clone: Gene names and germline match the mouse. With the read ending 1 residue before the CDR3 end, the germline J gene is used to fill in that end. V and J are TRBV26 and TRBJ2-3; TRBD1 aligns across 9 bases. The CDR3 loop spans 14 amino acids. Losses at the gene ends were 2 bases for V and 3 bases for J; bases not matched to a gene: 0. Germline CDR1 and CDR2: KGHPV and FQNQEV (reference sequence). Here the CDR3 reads CASSLGTGAETLYF. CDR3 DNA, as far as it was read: TGTGCCAGCAGTCTGGGGACAGGGGCAGAAACGCTGTAT.

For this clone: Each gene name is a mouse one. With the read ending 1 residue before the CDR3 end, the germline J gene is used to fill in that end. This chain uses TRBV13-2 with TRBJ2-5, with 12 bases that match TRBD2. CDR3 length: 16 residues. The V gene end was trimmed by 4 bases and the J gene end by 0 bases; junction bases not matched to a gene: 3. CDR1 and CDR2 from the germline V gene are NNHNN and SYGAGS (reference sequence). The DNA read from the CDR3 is TGTGCCAGCGGTCGGGACTGGGGGGATAACCAAGACACCCAGTAC. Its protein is CASGRDWGDNQDTQY. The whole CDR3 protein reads CASGRDWGDNQDTQYF.

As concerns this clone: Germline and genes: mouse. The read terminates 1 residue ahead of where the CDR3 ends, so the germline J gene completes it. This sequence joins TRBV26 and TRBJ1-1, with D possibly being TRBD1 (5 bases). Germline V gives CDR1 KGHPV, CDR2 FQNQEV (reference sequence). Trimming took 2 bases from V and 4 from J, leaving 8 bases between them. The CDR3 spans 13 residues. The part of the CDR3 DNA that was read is TGTGCCAGCAGTCTGGGGGCGCCCACAGAAGTCTTC. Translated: CASSLGAPTEVF. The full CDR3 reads CASSLGAPTEVFF.

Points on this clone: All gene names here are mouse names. The CDR3 sequence is CSSSRDRGRQDTQYF. The CDR3 bases that were read are TGCTCCAGCAGTCGGGACAGGGGAAGGCAAGACACCCAGTAC. The genes are TRBV23 and TRBJ2-5; the table's D call, TRBD1, has no DNA check behind it. The sequence runs out 1 residue before the end of the CDR3; the remainder is reconstructed from the germline J gene. The CDR3 is made up of 15 amino acids. Per the germline V gene, CDR1 is KGHTA and CDR2 is FQNQQP.

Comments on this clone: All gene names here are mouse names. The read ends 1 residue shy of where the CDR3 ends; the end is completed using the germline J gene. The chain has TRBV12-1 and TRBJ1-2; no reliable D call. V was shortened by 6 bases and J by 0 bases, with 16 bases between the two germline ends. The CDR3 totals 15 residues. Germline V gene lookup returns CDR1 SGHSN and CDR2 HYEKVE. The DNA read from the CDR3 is TGTGCCAGCAGCTTATGGGCAAACTCAAACTCCGACTACACC. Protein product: CASSLWANSNSDYT. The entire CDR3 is CASSLWANSNSDYTF. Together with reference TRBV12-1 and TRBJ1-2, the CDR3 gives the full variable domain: DSGVVQSPRHIIKEKGGRSVLTCIPISGHSNVVWYQQTLGKELKFLIQHYEKVERDKGFLPSRFSVQQFDDYHSEMNMSALELEDSAMYFCASSLWANSNSDYTFGSGTRLLVI.

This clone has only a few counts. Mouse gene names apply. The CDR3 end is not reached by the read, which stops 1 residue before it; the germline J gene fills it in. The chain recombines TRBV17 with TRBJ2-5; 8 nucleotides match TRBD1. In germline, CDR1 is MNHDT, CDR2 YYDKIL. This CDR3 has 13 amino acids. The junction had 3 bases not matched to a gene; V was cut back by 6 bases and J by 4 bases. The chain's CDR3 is CASSRDRKDTQYF. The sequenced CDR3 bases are TGTGCTAGCAGCAGGGACAGGAAAGACACCCAGTAC.

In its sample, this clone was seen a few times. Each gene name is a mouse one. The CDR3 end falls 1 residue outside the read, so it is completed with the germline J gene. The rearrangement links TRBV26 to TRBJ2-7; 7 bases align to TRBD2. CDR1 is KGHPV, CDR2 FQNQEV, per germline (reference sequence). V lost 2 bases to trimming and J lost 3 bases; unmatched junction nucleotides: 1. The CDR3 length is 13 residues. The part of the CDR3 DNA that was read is TGTGCCAGCAGTCTGCTGGGGGTCTATGAACAGTAC. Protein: CASSLLGVYEQY. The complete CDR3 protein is CASSLLGVYEQYF.

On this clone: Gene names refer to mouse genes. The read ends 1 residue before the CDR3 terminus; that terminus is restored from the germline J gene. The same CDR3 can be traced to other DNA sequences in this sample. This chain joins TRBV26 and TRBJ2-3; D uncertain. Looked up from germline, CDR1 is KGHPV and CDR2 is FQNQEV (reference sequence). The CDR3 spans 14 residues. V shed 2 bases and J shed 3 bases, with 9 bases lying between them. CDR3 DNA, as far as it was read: TGTGCCAGCAGTCTGGGGGTAGGAGCAGAAACGCTGTAT. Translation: CASSLGVGAETLY. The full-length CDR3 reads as CASSLGVGAETLYF. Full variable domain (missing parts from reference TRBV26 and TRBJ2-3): NSKVIQTPRYLVKGQGQKAKMRCIPEKGHPVVFWYQQNKNNEFKFLINFQNQEVLQQIDMTEKRFSAECPSNSPCSLEIQSSEAGDSALYLCASSLGVGAETLYFGSGTRLTVL.

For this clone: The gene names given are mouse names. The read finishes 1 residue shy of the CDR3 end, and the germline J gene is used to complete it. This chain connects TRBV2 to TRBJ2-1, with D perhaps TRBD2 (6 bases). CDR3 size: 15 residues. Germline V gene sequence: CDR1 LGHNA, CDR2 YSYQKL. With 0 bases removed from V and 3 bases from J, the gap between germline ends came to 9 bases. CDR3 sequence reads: CASSQDWGTYAEQFF. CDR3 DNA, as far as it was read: TGTGCCAGCAGCCAAGATTGGGGGACCTATGCTGAGCAGTTC.

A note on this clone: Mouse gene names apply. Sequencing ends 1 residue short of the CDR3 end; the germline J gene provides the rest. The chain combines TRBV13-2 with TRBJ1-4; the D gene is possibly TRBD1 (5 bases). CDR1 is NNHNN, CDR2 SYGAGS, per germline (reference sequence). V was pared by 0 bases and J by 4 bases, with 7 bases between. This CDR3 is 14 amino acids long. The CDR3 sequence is CASGDAGFNERLFF. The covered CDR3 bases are TGTGCCAGCGGTGATGCAGGGTTCAACGAAAGATTATTT.

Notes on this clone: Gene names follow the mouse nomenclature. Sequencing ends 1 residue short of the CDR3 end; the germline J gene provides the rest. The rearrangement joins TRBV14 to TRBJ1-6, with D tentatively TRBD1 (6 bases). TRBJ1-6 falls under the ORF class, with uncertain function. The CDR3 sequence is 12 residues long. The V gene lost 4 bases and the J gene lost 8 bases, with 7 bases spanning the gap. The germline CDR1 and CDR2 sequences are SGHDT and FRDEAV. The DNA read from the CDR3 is TGTGCCAGCAGTCGACAGGATTCGCCCCTCTAC. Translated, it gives CASSRQDSPLY. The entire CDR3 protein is CASSRQDSPLYF.

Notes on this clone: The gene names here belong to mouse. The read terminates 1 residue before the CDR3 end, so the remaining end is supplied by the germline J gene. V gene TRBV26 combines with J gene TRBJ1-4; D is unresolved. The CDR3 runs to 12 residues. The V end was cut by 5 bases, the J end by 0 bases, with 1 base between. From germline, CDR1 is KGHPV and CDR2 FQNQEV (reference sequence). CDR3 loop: CASSISNERLFF. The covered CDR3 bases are TGTGCCAGCAGTATTTCCAACGAAAGATTATTT.

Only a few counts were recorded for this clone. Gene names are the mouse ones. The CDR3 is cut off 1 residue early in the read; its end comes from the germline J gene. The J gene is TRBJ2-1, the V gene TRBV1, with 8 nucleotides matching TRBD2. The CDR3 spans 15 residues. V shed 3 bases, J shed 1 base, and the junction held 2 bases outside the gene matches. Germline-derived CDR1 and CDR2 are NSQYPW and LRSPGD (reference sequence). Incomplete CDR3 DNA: TGCACCTGCAGTGCGGGACTGGTAAACTATGCTGAGCAGTTC. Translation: CTCSAGLVNYAEQF. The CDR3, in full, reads CTCSAGLVNYAEQFF.

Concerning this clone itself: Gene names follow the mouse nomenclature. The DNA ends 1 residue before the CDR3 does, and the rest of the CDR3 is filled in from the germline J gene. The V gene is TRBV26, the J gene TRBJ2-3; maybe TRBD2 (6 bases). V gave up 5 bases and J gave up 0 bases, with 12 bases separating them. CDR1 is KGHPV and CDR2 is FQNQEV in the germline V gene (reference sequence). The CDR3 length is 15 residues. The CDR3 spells CASSLLGASAETLYF. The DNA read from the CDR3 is TGTGCCAGCAGTTTACTGGGAGCTAGTGCAGAAACGCTGTAT.

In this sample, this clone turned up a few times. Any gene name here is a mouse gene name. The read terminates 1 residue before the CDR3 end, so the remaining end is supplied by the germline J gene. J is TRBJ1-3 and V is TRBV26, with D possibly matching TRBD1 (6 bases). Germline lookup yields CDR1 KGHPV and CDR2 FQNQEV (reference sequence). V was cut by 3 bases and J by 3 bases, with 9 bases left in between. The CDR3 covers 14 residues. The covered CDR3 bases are TGTGCCAGCAGTCTCACAGGGTTTGGAAATACGCTCTAT. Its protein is CASSLTGFGNTLY. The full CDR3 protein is CASSLTGFGNTLYF.

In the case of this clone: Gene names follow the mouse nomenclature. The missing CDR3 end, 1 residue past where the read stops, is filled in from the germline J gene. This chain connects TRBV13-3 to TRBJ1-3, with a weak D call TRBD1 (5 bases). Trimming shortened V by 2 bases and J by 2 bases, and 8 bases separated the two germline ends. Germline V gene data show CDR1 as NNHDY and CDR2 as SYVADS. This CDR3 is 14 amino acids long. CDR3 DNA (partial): TGTGCCAGCAGTGAGGGGGGGGCTGGAAATACGCTCTAT. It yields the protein CASSEGGAGNTLY. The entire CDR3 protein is CASSEGGAGNTLYF.

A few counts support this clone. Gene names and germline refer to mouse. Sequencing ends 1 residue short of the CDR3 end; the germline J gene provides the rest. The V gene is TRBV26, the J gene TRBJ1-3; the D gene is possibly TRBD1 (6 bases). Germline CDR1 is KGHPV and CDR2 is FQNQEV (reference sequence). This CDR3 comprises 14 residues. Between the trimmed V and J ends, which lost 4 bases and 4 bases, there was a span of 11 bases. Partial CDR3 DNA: TGTGCCAGCAGTCCCCCGGGACAAGGAAATACGCTCTAT. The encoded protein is CASSPPGQGNTLY. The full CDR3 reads CASSPPGQGNTLYF.